This T cell receptor beta chain was identified in a study of blood T cell repertoires in COVID-19. The assay was immunoSEQ multiplex PCR, and TCRdb's table has in-frame clones only and misses some. The sample has under 250,000 clones, around 83% seen once; the top ten hold approximately 2%. The origin of this receptor is a man younger than 45 who had recovered from COVID-19. The sample was peripheral blood.

CDR3 sequence reads: CACPRDRGLGSSYNEQFF. CDR3 in DNA: TGTGCCTGCCCCCGGGACAGGGGTTTGGGGAGCTCCTACAATGAGCAGTTCTTC. The chain carries TRBV7-2 and TRBJ2-1; TRBD1 aligns across 10 bases. Trimming at V came to 11 bases and at J to 0 bases, leaving 16 bases not matched to a gene. CDR1 is SGHTA and CDR2 is FQGNSA in the germline V gene. This CDR3 contains 18 residues.